The rows below give T cell receptor beta chains drawn from one sample of a study of T cell responses to AZD1222 COVID-19 vaccine. Profiled with immunoSEQ multiplex PCR; TCRdb holds only in-frame clones, not every one. The sample has 87,000 or so clones; about 90% are singletons. This sample comprised peripheral blood, obtained on day 0 of AZD1222 vaccination. These receptors all come from an adult in good health. Each CDR3 is given with its conserved first and last residue. A D gene is named only where the DNA matches it firmly. Clone sizes are given selectively: once, few, many, or a class where the clone is expanded.

d_gene	len	v_gene	j_gene	abundance	CDR3aa	CDR3nt
.	12	TRBV19	TRBJ1-1	.	CASSIGRSEAFF	TGTGCCAGTAGTATAGGGCGGTCTGAAGCTTTCTTT
.	14	TRBV6-1	TRBJ2-7	.	CASSEGRVTYEQYF	TGTGCCAGCAGTGAAGGGAGGGTCACCTACGAGCAGTACTTC
TRBD2	15	TRBV2	TRBJ2-3	.	CASRGTSGGTDTQYF	TGTGCCAGCAGGGGGACTAGCGGGGGGACAGATACGCAGTATTTT
.	12	TRBV5-1	TRBJ2-3	.	CASRPSADTQYF	TGCGCCAGCAGGCCCTCCGCAGATACGCAGTATTTT
TRBD1	14	TRBV6-5	TRBJ1-5	.	CASSWGTGDQPQHF	TGTGCCAGCAGTTGGGGGACAGGCGATCAGCCCCAGCATTTT
TRBD2	15	TRBV19	TRBJ2-7	.	CASGIGLAGSYEQYF	TGTGCCAGTGGTATAGGGCTAGCGGGGTCCTACGAGCAGTACTTC
.	16	TRBV11-3	TRBJ1-1	.	CASSLDGRGGSTEAFF	TGTGCCAGCAGCTTAGATGGAAGGGGCGGGTCCACTGAAGCTTTCTTT
.	12	TRBV6-2/TRBV6-3	TRBJ2-3	.	CASSDETDTQYF	TGTGCCAGCAGTGACGAGACAGATACGCAGTATTTT
TRBD1	13	TRBV5-4	TRBJ2-7	.	CASSGDSRGEQYF	TGTGCCAGCAGCGGGGACAGCCGTGGGGAGCAGTACTTC
.	14	TRBV28	TRBJ1-3	.	CASILRGAGNTIYF	TGTGCCAGCATCCTCAGGGGCGCTGGAAACACCATATATTTT
.	11	TRBV10-1	TRBJ1-6	once	CASSHTSPLHF	TGCGCCAGCAGCCACACGTCACCCCTCCACTTT
.	16	TRBV4-1	TRBJ1-1	.	CASSQDGRAQVTEAFF	TGCGCCAGCAGCCAAGATGGGCGGGCCCAGGTCACTGAAGCTTTCTTT
.	13	TRBV30	TRBJ1-2	.	CAWTIRGPTGYTF	TGTGCCTGGACTATTAGGGGTCCGACTGGCTACACCTTC
.	17	TRBV4-2	TRBJ1-4	.	CASSQGGTGSTNEKLFF	TGTGCCAGCAGCCAAGGGGGAACAGGGTCAACTAATGAAAAACTGTTTTTT
.	12	TRBV19	TRBJ1-1	.	CASRGEAYDDFF	TGTGCCAGTAGAGGGGAGGCATATGATGACTTCTTT
.	15	TRBV27	TRBJ1-6	.	CASRFSGSAHSPLHF	TGTGCCAGCAGGTTTTCGGGGTCCGCTCATTCACCCCTCCACTTT
.	15	TRBV7-7	TRBJ2-2	.	CASSSDPYGSGELFF	TGTGCTAGCAGCTCGGACCCCTATGGGTCCGGGGAGCTGTTTTTT
.	13	TRBV29-1	TRBJ1-3	.	CSVVQGSGNTIYF	TGCAGCGTCGTCCAGGGCTCTGGAAACACCATATATTTT
.	17	TRBV4-2	TRBJ2-6	.	CASSQDPWGGGANVLTF	TGTGCCAGCAGCCAAGATCCTTGGGGGGGCGGGGCCAACGTCCTGACTTTC
.	15	TRBV21-1	TRBJ2-2	.	CASSFGQGRHGELFF	TGTGCCAGCAGCTTCGGACAGGGGCGGCACGGGGAGCTGTTTTTT
.	15	TRBV6-6	TRBJ1-6	.	CASRLTPMGNSPLHF	TGTGCCAGCAGACTGACCCCCATGGGCAATTCACCCCTCCACTTT
.	16	TRBV5-4	TRBJ2-1	.	CASRATGTQGYNEQFF	TGTGCCAGCAGGGCAACAGGTACCCAAGGTTACAATGAGCAGTTCTTC
.	17	TRBV3-1/TRBV3-2	TRBJ2-1	.	CASSQDSSPNPYNEQFF	TGTGCCAGCAGCCAAGACAGTAGCCCGAATCCCTACAATGAGCAGTTCTTC
TRBD1	14	TRBV7-8	TRBJ1-1	.	CASSFRQGIVEAFF	TGTGCCAGCAGCTTCCGACAGGGCATTGTTGAAGCTTTCTTT
.	18	TRBV21-1	TRBJ1-4	.	CASSKGEDRAFTNEKLFF	TGTGCCAGCAGCAAAGGGGAGGACAGGGCCTTCACTAATGAAAAACTGTTTTTT
TRBD2	18	TRBV3-1/TRBV3-2	TRBJ2-6	.	CASSQGGGGPSGANVLTF	TGTGCCAGCAGCCAAGGTGGCGGGGGGCCCTCTGGGGCCAACGTCCTGACTTTC
.	15	TRBV19	TRBJ1-6	few	CASSPTGARNSPLHF	TGTGCCAGTAGTCCGACGGGGGCGAGAAATTCACCCCTCCACTTT
TRBD2	14	TRBV27	TRBJ2-7	.	CASSLGLAGYEQYF	TGTGCCAGCAGCCTGGGACTAGCGGGGTACGAGCAGTACTTC
.	13	TRBV4-1	TRBJ1-5	.	CASSKEGGGPQHF	TGCGCCAGCAGCAAAGAGGGGGGAGGGCCCCAGCATTTT
TRBD1	16	TRBV7-6	TRBJ1-2	.	CASSLGGQSTGYGYTF	TGTGCCAGCAGCTTAGGGGGACAGTCTACGGGATATGGCTACACCTTC
TRBD1	18	TRBV18	TRBJ1-1	.	CASSPGFGTGTMNTEAFF	TGTGCCAGCTCCCCGGGTTTTGGGACAGGGACCATGAACACTGAAGCTTTCTTT
.	13	TRBV6-5	TRBJ2-3	.	CASRDNGAGTQYF	TGTGCCAGCAGAGATAACGGGGCAGGGACGCAGTATTTT
.	12	TRBV11-2	TRBJ2-5	.	CASSPTAETQYF	TGTGCCAGCAGCCCCACGGCGGAGACCCAGTACTTC
.	14	TRBV7-3	TRBJ1-1	.	CASSTQGYGTEAFF	TGTGCCAGCAGCACCCAGGGGTACGGCACTGAAGCTTTCTTT
TRBD1	14	TRBV3-1/TRBV3-2	TRBJ1-5	.	CASSQVTGDQPQHF	TGTGCCAGCAGCCAAGTGACAGGGGATCAGCCCCAGCATTTT
.	13	TRBV12-3/TRBV12-4	TRBJ2-5	.	CASTWGIGETQYF	TGTGCCAGCACCTGGGGTATTGGGGAGACCCAGTACTTC
.	14	TRBV7-8	TRBJ1-4	.	CASSSLASGQGLFF	TGTGCCAGCAGCTCACTAGCCTCGGGCCAGGGACTGTTTTTT
.	11	TRBV20-1	TRBJ2-7	.	CSARDIYEQYF	TGCAGTGCTAGGGACATCTACGAGCAGTACTTC
.	15	TRBV11-3	TRBJ1-1	.	CASSLDQGTSPEAFF	TGTGCCAGCAGCTTAGATCAAGGGACCTCCCCTGAAGCTTTCTTT
.	14	TRBV9	TRBJ2-5	.	CASSGSGLQETQYF	TGTGCCAGCAGCGGATCGGGACTCCAAGAGACCCAGTACTTC
.	14	TRBV19	TRBJ1-2	.	CASNGAASNYGYTF	TGTGCCAGTAACGGGGCTGCTTCGAACTATGGCTACACCTTC
.	13	TRBV6-5	TRBJ1-1	.	CASTLRGNTEAFF	TGTGCCAGCACCCTGAGGGGGAACACTGAAGCTTTCTTT
.	13	TRBV19	TRBJ2-5	.	CAASTGPAETQYF	TGTGCCGCCAGTACAGGGCCGGCAGAGACCCAGTACTTC
.	15	TRBV7-7	TRBJ2-1	.	CASSLALGRYNEQFF	TGTGCTAGCAGCTTAGCACTGGGACGCTACAATGAGCAGTTCTTC
.	13	TRBV12-3/TRBV12-4	TRBJ1-2	.	CASIGPGRGGYTF	TGTGCCAGCATTGGGCCAGGCCGAGGTGGCTACACCTTC
TRBD2	13	TRBV5-1	TRBJ2-1	.	CASSPGLTGEQFF	TGCGCCAGCAGCCCGGGACTAACTGGTGAGCAGTTCTTC
.	15	TRBV5-5	TRBJ2-7	.	CASSLLTGSSYEQYF	TGTGCCAGCAGCTTACTCACGGGGAGCTCCTACGAGCAGTACTTC
.	19	TRBV18	TRBJ2-5	.	CASSPPIMGPRWSQETQYF	TGTGCCAGCTCACCACCTATAATGGGTCCCCGGTGGAGTCAAGAGACCCAGTACTTC
.	11	TRBV29-1	TRBJ1-2	.	CSVGMDYGYTF	TGCAGCGTTGGCATGGACTATGGCTACACCTTC
.	15	TRBV19	TRBJ1-1	.	CASSIYYGADTEAFF	TGTGCCAGTAGTATCTATTACGGGGCAGACACTGAAGCTTTCTTT
.	14	TRBV3-1/TRBV3-2	TRBJ2-7	.	CASSQGWLQGEQYF	TGTGCCAGCAGCCAAGGTTGGTTACAGGGCGAGCAGTACTTC
.	12	TRBV30	TRBJ1-1	.	CAWRRPNTEAFF	TGTGCCTGGAGACGCCCCAACACTGAAGCTTTCTTT